This T cell receptor beta chain is drawn from a study of shared clonotypes between healthy human individuals. Findings of the study overall: Specimens sampled were limited to blood, with tissue repertoires likely differing. An effect of sequencing depth on clonotype sharing among donors was expected.

Turning to this clone: Its target is not known.

From germline, CDR1 is SGHTS and CDR2 YDEGEE. The CDR3 has 14 amino acids. Trimming stripped 0 bases from V and 5 bases from J, with 12 bases between. Assay: immunoSEQ multiplex PCR; the TCRdb copy retains only in-frame clones and omits some. The data show 450,000 to 650,000 clones, roughly four fifths seen once. The sequencing sample was made of PBMCs. V usage is TRBV5-8 and J usage is TRBJ2-7, with TRBD1 as a possible D gene (5 bases). The sequence came from a middle-aged woman in good health. Some clones in this sample may be carry-over from other donors' samples. This CDR3 reads CASSLARAADEQYF. CDR3 coding DNA: TGTGCCAGCAGCTTGGCCAGGGCAGCCGACGAGCAGTACTTC.